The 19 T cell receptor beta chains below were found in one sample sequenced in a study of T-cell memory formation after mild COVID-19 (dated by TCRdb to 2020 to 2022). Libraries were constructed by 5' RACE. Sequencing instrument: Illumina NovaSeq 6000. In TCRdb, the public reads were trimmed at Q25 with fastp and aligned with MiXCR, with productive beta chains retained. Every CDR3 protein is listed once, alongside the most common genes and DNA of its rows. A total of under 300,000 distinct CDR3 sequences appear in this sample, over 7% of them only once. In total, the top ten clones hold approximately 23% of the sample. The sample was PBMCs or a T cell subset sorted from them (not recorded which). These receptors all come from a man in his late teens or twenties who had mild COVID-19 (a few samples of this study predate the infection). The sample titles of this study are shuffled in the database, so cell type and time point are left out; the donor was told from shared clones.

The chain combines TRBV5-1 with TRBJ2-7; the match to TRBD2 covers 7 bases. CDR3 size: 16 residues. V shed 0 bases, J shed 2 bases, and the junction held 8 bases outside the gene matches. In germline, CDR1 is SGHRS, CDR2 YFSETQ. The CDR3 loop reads CASSLEPGGSTYEQYF. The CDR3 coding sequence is TGCGCCAGCAGCTTGGAACCCGGGGGGTCCACCTACGAGCAGTACTTC.

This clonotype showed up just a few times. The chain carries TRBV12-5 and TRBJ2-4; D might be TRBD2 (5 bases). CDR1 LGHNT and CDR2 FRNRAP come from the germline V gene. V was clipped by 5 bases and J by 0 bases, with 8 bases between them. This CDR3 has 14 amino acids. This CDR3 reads CASGTGLAKNIQYF. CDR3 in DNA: TGTGCTAGTGGTACCGGACTAGCCAAAAACATTCAGTACTTC.

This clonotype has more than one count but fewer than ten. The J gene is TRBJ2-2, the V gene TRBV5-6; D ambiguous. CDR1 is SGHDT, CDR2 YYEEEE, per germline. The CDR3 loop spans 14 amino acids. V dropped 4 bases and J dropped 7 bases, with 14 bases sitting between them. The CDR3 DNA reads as TGTGCCAGCAGCCCTTACAATGGGCGCGGGGAGCTGTTTTTT. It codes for CASSPYNGRGELFF.

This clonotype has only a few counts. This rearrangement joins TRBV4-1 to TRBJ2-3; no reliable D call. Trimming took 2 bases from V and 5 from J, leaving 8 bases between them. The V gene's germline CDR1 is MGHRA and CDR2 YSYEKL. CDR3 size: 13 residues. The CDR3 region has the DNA TGCGCCAGCAGCCAACAAAAGGGAGATACGCAGTATTTT. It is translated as CASSQQKGDTQYF.

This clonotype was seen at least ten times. DNA for the CDR3: TGTGCCAGCAGTTACTCGTCGTACGAGACCCAGTACTTC. It specifies CASSYSSYETQYF. V gene TRBV6-6 combines with J gene TRBJ2-5; D not resolved. Trimming pared 0 bases from V and 5 bases from J, leaving 7 bases between. This CDR3 contains 13 residues. Germline CDR1 MNHNY, CDR2 SVGAGI (reference sequence).

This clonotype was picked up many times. Written as DNA, the CDR3 is TGTGCCAGCAGCTTACGGATCGGGGGGGCCGGGGCCAAAAACATTCAGTACTTC. This translates into CASSLRIGGAGAKNIQYF. This chain uses TRBV7-2 with TRBJ2-4, with 8 bases aligning to TRBD2. Trimming cost V 2 bases and J 1 base; bases outside gene matches: 10. The CDR3 extends over 18 amino acids. CDR1 is SGHTA, CDR2 FQGNSA, per germline. Full variable domain (missing parts from reference TRBV7-2 and TRBJ2-4): GAGVSQSPSNKVTEKGKDVELRCDPISGHTALYWYRQSLGQGLEFLIYFQGNSAPDKSGLPSDRFSAERTGGSVSTLTIQRTQQEDSAVYLCASSLRIGGAGAKNIQYFGAGTRLSVL.

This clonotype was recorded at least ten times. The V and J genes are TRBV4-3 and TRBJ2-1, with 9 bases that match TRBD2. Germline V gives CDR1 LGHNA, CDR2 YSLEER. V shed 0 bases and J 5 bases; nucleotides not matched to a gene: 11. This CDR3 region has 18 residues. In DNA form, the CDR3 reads TGCGCCAGCAGCCAAGAGGGGAGGTGGCGGGGGGGCAACAATGAGCAGTTCTTC. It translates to CASSQEGRWRGGNNEQFF.

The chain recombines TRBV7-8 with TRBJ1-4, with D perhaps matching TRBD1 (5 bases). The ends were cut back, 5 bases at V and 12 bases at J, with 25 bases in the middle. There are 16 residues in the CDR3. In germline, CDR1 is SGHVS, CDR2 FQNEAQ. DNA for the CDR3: TGTGCCAGCAGCGGAAAGGGACTAGCATCCGGTATTGAACTGTTTTTT. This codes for CASSGKGLASGIELFF. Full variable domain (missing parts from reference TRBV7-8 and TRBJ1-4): GAGVSQSPRYKVAKRGQDVALRCDPISGHVSLFWYQQALGQGPEFLTYFQNEAQLDKSGLPSDRFFAERPEGSVSTLKIQRTQQEDSAVYLCASSGKGLASGIELFFGSGTQLSVL.

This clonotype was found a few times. The CDR3 DNA sequence: TGTGCCAGCAGCTTAGCGGCAGAGACCCAGTACTTC. Its protein is CASSLAAETQYF. This chain uses TRBV7-9 with TRBJ2-5; D unclear. The CDR3 runs 12 residues. The V end was cut by 0 bases, the J end by 4 bases, with 3 bases between. CDR1 SEHNR and CDR2 FQNEAQ come from the germline V gene (reference sequence).

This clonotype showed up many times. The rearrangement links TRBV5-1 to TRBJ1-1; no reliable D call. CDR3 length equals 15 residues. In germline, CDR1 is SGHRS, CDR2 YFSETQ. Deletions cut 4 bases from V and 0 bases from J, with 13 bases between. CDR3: CASSPMTIMNTEAFF. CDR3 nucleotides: TGCGCCAGCAGCCCGATGACAATAATGAACACTGAAGCTTTCTTT.

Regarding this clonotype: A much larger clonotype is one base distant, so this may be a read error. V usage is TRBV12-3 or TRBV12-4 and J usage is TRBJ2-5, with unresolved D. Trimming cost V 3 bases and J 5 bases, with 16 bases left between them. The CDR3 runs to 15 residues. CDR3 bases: TGTGCCAGCAGTTTCCTGGGAACGGCCCACGAGACCCAGTACTTC. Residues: CASSFLGTAHETQYF.

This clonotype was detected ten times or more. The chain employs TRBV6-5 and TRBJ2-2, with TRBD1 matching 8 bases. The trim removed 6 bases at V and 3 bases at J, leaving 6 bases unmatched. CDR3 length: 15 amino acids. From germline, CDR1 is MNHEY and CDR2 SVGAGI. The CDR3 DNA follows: TGTGCCAGCAGACTCCCGGACAGGGACACCGGGGAGCTGTTTTTT. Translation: CASRLPDRDTGELFF.

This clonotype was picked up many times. As DNA, the CDR3 is TGTGCCAGCAGCATTGGCGGCGGGGGAGGAGAGACCCAGTACTTC. The encoded protein is CASSIGGGGGETQYF. This rearrangement joins TRBV7-9 to TRBJ2-5, with 7 positions matching TRBD2. This CDR3 is 15 amino acids long. Germline V lookup: CDR1 SEHNR, CDR2 FQNEAQ (reference sequence). V was pared by 5 bases and J by 4 bases, with 10 bases of the junction left unmatched.

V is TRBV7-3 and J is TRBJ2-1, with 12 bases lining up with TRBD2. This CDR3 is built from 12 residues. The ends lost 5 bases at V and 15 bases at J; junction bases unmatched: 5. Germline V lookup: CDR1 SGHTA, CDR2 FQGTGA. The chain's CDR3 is CASSPTSGGLFF. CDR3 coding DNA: TGTGCCAGCAGCCCTACTAGCGGGGGGCTGTTCTTC.

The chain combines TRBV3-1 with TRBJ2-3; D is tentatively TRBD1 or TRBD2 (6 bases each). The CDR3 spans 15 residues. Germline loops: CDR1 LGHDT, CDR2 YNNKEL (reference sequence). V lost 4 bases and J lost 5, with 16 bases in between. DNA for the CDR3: TGTGCCAGCAGCCTGACCCGGAGGGGACAAGATACGCAGTATTTT. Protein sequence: CASSLTRRGQDTQYF.

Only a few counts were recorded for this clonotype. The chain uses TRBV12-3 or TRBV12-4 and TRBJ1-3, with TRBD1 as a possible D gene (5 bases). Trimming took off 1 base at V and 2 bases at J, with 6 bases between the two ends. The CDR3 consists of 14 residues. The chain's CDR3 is CASSLGGTGNTIYF. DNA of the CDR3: TGTGCCAGCAGTTTAGGGGGGACTGGAAACACCATATATTTT.

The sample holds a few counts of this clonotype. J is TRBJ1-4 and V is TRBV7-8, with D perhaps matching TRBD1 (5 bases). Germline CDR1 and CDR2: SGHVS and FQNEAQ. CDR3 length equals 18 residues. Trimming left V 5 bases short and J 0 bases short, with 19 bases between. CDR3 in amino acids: CASSLEGLHSTTNEKLFF. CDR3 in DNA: TGTGCCAGCAGCCTCGAGGGGCTACACAGTACAACTAATGAAAAACTGTTTTTT.

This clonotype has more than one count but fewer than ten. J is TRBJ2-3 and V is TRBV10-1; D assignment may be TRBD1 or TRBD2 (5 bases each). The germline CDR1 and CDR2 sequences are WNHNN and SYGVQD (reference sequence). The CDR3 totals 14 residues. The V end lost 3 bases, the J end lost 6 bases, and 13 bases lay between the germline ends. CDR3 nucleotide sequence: TGCGCCAGCAGTGACCACGAGTGGGGGGATACGCAGTATTTT. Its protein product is CASSDHEWGDTQYF.

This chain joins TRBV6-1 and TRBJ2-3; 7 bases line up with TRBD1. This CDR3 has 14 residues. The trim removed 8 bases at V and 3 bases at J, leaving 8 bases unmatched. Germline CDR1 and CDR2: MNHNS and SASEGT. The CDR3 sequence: CASYHRGRTDTQYF. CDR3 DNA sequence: TGTGCCAGCTACCACAGGGGTAGGACAGATACGCAGTATTTT.